This paragraph reports one T cell receptor (beta chain). Its antigen remains unidentified. Qualities for individual bases were not recorded, and no much larger clone is one base off. TCRbeta CDR3 regions were amplified from genomic DNA by means of the immunoSEQ Assay, a bias-controlled multiplex PCR. Regarding the original processing steps: The number of nucleated cells in each sample was estimated from the amplification of reference gene primers within the assay. To quantify the absolute abundance of each unique TCRbeta CDR3 rearrangement, sequence reads were collapsed and filtered. For each sample, productive Simpson clonality was calculated as the square root of Simpson's diversity index across productive rearrangements. Drawn from immuneACCESS, this table holds only the in-frame rearrangements with V and J called that TCRdb kept. Clones are partly lost; checked studies trace under half to an unresolved V gene and leave the rest unexplained. V and J calls and clone size are as listed in that table; D and trimming were resolved from the DNA. The sample profile shows 150,000 to 200,000 clones; roughly 82% of them were found once. The ten most abundant clones make up roughly 15% of the sample.

This entry belongs to a study of blood T cell repertoires in COVID-19 (dated by TCRdb to the early 2020s). In terms of the full investigation: Samples covering the acute and convalescent phases of COVID-19 were provided by collaborators in the United States, Italy and Spain. The samples were drawn from the first 160 participants of the ongoing ImmuneRACE study and from some 1,300 subjects provided by 6 global collaborators. The material from the prospective study consisted of cDNA or gDNA derived from T cells, B-cell-depleted T cells, or PBMCs. Where available, HLA class I and class II types were obtained from metadata supplied by the sample provider rather than from assay-based typing. The dataset comprised deeply sampled blood TCRbeta repertoires from subjects exposed to, actively infected with, or recovered from COVID-19. The sample metadata nearly always contained a de-identified subject ID, COVID-19 status, age in years and sex. A freely available public database, intended as a resource for researchers studying the immune response to SARS-CoV-2, is where the repertoires were released. Beyond this particular receptor, the publication reports: The quantity of clinical and demographic metadata differed by source and by participant and was supplied without curation.

Enrolling through a virtual design, the prospective study's participants ranged in age from roughly 18 to 90 years and lived across roughly 24 United States geographic areas. To assign participants to cohorts, the prospective study relied on clinical history that participants themselves reported in a screening survey and a study questionnaire. Recovered participants in ImmuneRACE Cohort 3 were defined as having two consecutive negative NP/OP PCR tests, clearance from a healthcare professional, or resolution of symptoms. In the prospective study, mobile phlebotomists collected whole blood, serum and a nasopharyngeal or oropharyngeal swab from each participant. Additional blood draws and questionnaires over an approximately 2-month period could optionally be provided by prospective study participants. Before DNA extraction, prospective study blood samples were shipped either frozen or at room temperature.

The germline V gene (reference sequence) yields LNHDA for CDR1 and SQIVND for CDR2. Unmatched junction bases come to 10, with V trimmed by 4 bases and J by 0 bases. The cysteine opens and the phenylalanine closes a CDR3 of 19 amino acids. Only the CDR3 portion is preserved as DNA: 57 bases, with reading frame beginning at the first base. The TCR sequence derives from a middle-aged man who had recovered from COVID-19. Recombination connected TRBV19 to TRBJ2-4; 12 bases in the junction line up with TRBD2. Sequencing used PBMCs or T cells enriched from blood (not recorded which). The DNA is as follows: TGTGCCAGTAGTAAAGGGCTAGCGGGGGGGCCAAGAGCCAAAAACATTCAGTACTTC. It translates as CASSKGLAGGPRAKNIQYF. Extended through the reference TRBV19 and TRBJ2-4 proteins, this CDR3 yields the full variable domain: DGGITQSPKYLFRKEGQNVTLSCEQNLNHDAMYWYRQDPGQGLRLIYYSQIVNDFQKGDIAEGYSVSREKKESFPLTVTSAQKNPTAFYLCASSKGLAGGPRAKNIQYFGAGTRLSVL.